This TCR beta chain was obtained from a study of blood T cell repertoires in COVID-19. About the research overall: From the United States, Italy and Spain came samples of acute and convalescent COVID-19. Sources were T cells, B-cell-depleted T cells, or PBMCs; the material itself was cDNA or gDNA.

Repertoires were generated with immunoSEQ multiplex PCR, while TCRdb's copy carries only in-frame clones and drops some. The sample lists tens of thousands of clones; roughly nine tenths were seen once. This clone showed up just once. The germline gives CDR1 MDHEN, CDR2 SYDVKM. The CDR3 is 16 residues long. Trimming cost V 3 bases and J 1 base, with 13 bases left between them. This sequence originates from a man aged 80 or over in a cohort sampled during active COVID-19. This chain connects TRBV28 to TRBJ1-5; D unclear. Sequenced sample: peripheral blood. The CDR3 region has the DNA TGTGCCAGCAGTTTCGGGTCCCCCCGGAGCAATCAGCCCCAGCATTTT. It codes for CASSFGSPRSNQPQHF.